This T cell receptor beta chain stems from a study of T cell changes during pregnancy in multiple sclerosis. There are 18 residues in the CDR3. V shed 1 base and J shed 0 bases, with 18 bases lying between them. Germline values: CDR1 LGHNA, CDR2 YSLEER. Assay used: immunoSEQ multiplex PCR; TCRdb lists only in-frame clones, some missing. The sample consists of 25,000 or so clones, about 93% of them appearing once. V and J are TRBV4-3 and TRBJ2-5, with a possible D match to TRBD2 (9 bases). The starting material was CD8+ T cells from peripheral blood mononuclear cells, obtained before pregnancy. The TCR comes from a female donor with multiple sclerosis, enrolled in a pregnancy study. The CDR3 sequence is CASSQGQGASGNQETQYF. CDR3 sequence (DNA): TGCGCCAGCAGCCAAGGTCAGGGGGCTAGCGGGAACCAAGAGACCCAGTACTTC.